This T cell receptor beta chain derives from a study of early T cells in non-severe SARS-CoV-2 infection. With V trimmed by 2 bases and J by 4 bases, 3 bases remained unmatched. Germline CDR1 MNHNY, CDR2 SVGAGI (reference sequence). This CDR3 spans 14 amino acids. The sample holds a few counts of this clonotype. TCRdb re-called the 5' RACE reads with MiXCR, one entry per CDR3 protein. The sample shows approximately 37,000 distinct CDR3 sequences, about 4.9% of them seen only once. This clonotype was sampled from an adult who was a healthcare worker with PCR-confirmed SARS-CoV-2 infection or an uninfected control (not recorded which). Sequenced sample: whole blood. This chain uses TRBV6-6 with TRBJ2-7; the match to TRBD1 covers 9 bases. The chain's CDR3 is CASSYTGGGYEQYF. CDR3 coding DNA: TGTGCCAGCAGTTACACAGGGGGCGGGTACGAGCAGTACTTC.